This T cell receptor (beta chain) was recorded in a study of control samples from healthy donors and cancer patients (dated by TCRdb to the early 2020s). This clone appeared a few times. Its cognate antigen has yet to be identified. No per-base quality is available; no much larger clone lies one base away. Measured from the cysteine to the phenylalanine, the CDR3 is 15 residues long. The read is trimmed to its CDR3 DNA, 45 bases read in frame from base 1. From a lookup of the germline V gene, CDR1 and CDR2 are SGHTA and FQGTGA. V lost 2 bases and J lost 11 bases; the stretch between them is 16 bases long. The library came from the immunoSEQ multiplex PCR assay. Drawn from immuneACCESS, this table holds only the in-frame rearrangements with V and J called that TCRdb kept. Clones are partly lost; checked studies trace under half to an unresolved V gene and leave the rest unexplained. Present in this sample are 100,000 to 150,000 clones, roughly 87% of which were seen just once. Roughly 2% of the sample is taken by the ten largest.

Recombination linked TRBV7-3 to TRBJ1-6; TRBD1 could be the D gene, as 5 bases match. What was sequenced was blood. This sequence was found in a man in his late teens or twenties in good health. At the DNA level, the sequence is TGTGCCAGCAGCTTATCGGGGCAGTCTGGAACACCCCTCCACTTT. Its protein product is CASSLSGQSGTPLHF.